This T cell receptor beta chain was captured in a study of shared clonotypes between healthy human individuals. The CDR3 is 14 residues long. J lost 4 bases, V lost 3 bases, and 3 bases had no gene match. Germline V gene sequence: CDR1 LNHDA, CDR2 SQIVND (reference sequence). Data came from immunoSEQ multiplex PCR; TCRdb stores just in-frame clones and leaves some out. This table holds around 690,000 clones, roughly 87% found once. General study results and limits: A reduction in generation probabilities was seen for non-shared clonotypes relative to those shared by all four donors.

Concerning this clone: What it recognizes is unknown.

The sample consisted of memory CD8+ T cells from PBMCs. Subset meaning: CD45RO+ cells pooled with CCR7-negative TemRA cells. The TCR sequence derives from a man aged 18-30 years in good health. Some clones in this sample may be carry-over from other donors' samples. V usage is TRBV19 and J usage is TRBJ2-3; TRBD2 matches at 8 bases. The CDR3 is CASSIGLASDTQYF. For the CDR3, the DNA is TGTGCCAGTAGTATTGGACTAGCATCAGATACGCAGTATTTT.